A single sample gave rise to the 2 T cell receptor beta chains below, sequenced in a study of T cell repertoires in cytomegalovirus infection. TCRdb passed the reads through MiXCR, listing each CDR3 protein once. The sample holds 70,000 to 75,000 distinct CDR3 sequences; about 4% are singletons and the top ten take 22%. Sequences were obtained from PBMCs. The receptor source for this set is a human donor in good health (CMV status not recorded). Some clones in this sample may be carry-over from other donors' samples.

Details on this clonotype: A much more abundant neighbour one base away suggests this may be a read error. This rearrangement joins TRBV6-1 to TRBJ1-1, with 10 bases lining up with TRBD1. The ends lost 7 bases at V and 1 base at J; junction bases unmatched: 6. The germline V gene has CDR1 MNHNS and CDR2 SASEGT. The CDR3 has 15 residues. The CDR3 region has the DNA TGTGCCAGCAAAAGGACAGGGGGGAAGAACACTGAAGCTTTCTTT. It is translated as CASKRTGGKNTEAFF.

This clonotype was observed at least ten times. This chain connects TRBV20-1 to TRBJ2-5; a possible D gene is TRBD2 (5 bases). The CDR3 has 17 residues. CDR1 DFQATT and CDR2 SNEGSKA come from the germline V gene (reference sequence). Trimming pared 0 bases from V and 2 bases from J, leaving 19 bases between. The CDR3 DNA follows: TGCAGTGCTAGAGATCCGAGGGCTTGGGATTTTCAAGAGACCCAGTACTTC. Encoded protein: CSARDPRAWDFQETQYF.